Sequencing of this T cell receptor (beta chain) was carried out in a study of naive and memory T cell subsets. Study results and caveats: Far more TCRs reportedly came from tuberculin skin test site biopsies.

As for treatment: skin biopsy from PPD injection site in Mantoux-positive individual. An oligonucleotide containing a UMI was ligated to the 3' end of TCR cDNA. The SP2 primer and nested alpha and beta constant region primers amplified ligated cDNA in four rounds. One entry per CDR3 protein results from TCRdb running MiXCR on the UMI-ligation and nested PCR reads. The profile covers about 24,000 distinct CDR3 sequences, with approximately 5.7% appearing a single time and more than 5.5% taken by the ten largest. This clonotype was found a few times. Its antigen is not known. Germline V gene data show CDR1 as SGHTA and CDR2 as FQGTGA. The CDR3 has 15 amino acids. The V and J ends lost 9 bases and 1 base, in that order; junction bases with no gene match: 12.

The rearrangement links TRBV7-3 to TRBJ2-7, with 7 bases fitting TRBD2. The clonotype comes from an adult in good health. The specimen was skin, collected from a tuberculin skin test site. DNA for the CDR3: TGTGCCAGTGCTCCATCGGGGGGTGGGTCCTACGAGCAGTACTTC. Its translation: CASAPSGGGSYEQYF.